The rows below give T cell receptor beta chains drawn from one sample of a study of T-cell reconstitution after alpha-beta-depleted transplantation in children. TCRdb reanalysed the PCR reads using MiXCR and keeps one entry per CDR3 protein. The profile shows about 72,000 distinct CDR3 sequences, approximately 7.3% of them singletons. Sequenced material: PBMCs from the stem cell graft donor, taken from the stem cell graft. All receptors derive from a human donor who donated a stem cell graft to a child with acute lymphoblastic leukemia. Each CDR3 is given with its conserved first and last residue. A D gene is named only where the DNA matches it firmly. Clone sizes are given selectively: once, few, many, or a class where the clone is expanded.

D,size,J,V,DNA,CDR3
TRBD1,many,TRBJ2-5,TRBV5-6,TGTGCCAGCAGCGTCCAGGGGGCGCCCGGAGAGACCCAGTACTTC,CASSVQGAPGETQYF
-,many,TRBJ2-1,TRBV7-7,TGTGCCAGCAGCTTAGCGGGGGGCGGTGAGCAGTTCTTC,CASSLAGGGEQFF
-,many,TRBJ2-7,TRBV12-3/TRBV12-4,TGTGCCAGCAGTTTAGGGGGGACTCAGAACGAGCAGTACTTC,CASSLGGTQNEQYF
-,many,TRBJ2-7,TRBV29-1,TGCAGCGTGGAAGGAAGCGGTACCTACGAGCAGTACTTC,CSVEGSGTYEQYF
TRBD2,many,TRBJ2-5,TRBV2,TGTGCCAGCAGGATCTTGGGGGGGGGTCCGGAGACCCAGTACTTC,CASRILGGGPETQYF
-,few,TRBJ2-2,TRBV12-3/TRBV12-4,TGTGCCAGCAGTTCCCAGGGATTCCGAGGGGAGCTGTTTTTT,CASSSQGFRGELFF
-,many,TRBJ1-1,TRBV29-1,TGCAGCGTTGAAGGGAACACTGAAGCTTTCTTT,CSVEGNTEAFF
-,many,TRBJ2-4,TRBV15,TGTGCCACCAGCAGAGAACGTCTAGCCAAAAACATTCAGTACTTC,CATSRERLAKNIQYF
TRBD1,many,TRBJ1-5,TRBV5-1,TGCGCCAGCAGCGGGACAGGTTGGGGCAATCAGCCCCAGCATTTT,CASSGTGWGNQPQHF
TRBD2,many,TRBJ2-1,TRBV10-2,TGCGCCAGCAGTGAGTGGACTAGCGGGAGGAATGAGCAGTTCTTC,CASSEWTSGRNEQFF
-,-,TRBJ1-1,TRBV29-1,TGCAGCGTTCCCCCAGGGGCTCTGGGCCCTGAACCTTTCTTT,CSVPPGALGPEPFF
-,-,TRBJ1-5,TRBV28,TGTGCCAGCAGGCCGGAGGTCTATCAGCCCCAGCATTTT,CASRPEVYQPQHF
TRBD2,few,TRBJ2-2,TRBV10-3,TGTGCCATCAGTACCGCCGGGAGGGCCGGGGAGCTGTTTTTT,CAISTAGRAGELFF
-,-,TRBJ1-1,TRBV12-3/TRBV12-4,TGTGCCAGCAGTTTTGCGGGGCAGGGCACTGAAGCTTTCTTT,CASSFAGQGTEAFF
-,many,TRBJ1-5,TRBV6-2/TRBV6-3,TGTGCCAGCAGTTACTCATGGACAAGCAATCAGCCCCAGCATTTT,CASSYSWTSNQPQHF
TRBD2,-,TRBJ2-7,TRBV4-1,TGCGCCAGCAGCCCGGGACTAGCGGGGTCCAACGAGCAGTACTTC,CASSPGLAGSNEQYF
-,many,TRBJ1-6,TRBV10-3,TGTGCCATCAGTGAGGCCCTAGTGTCACCCCTCCACTTT,CAISEALVSPLHF
-,many,TRBJ1-2,TRBV7-9,TGTGCCAGCAGCTTAGCAGGTCTGGGCCACTATGGCTACACCTTC,CASSLAGLGHYGYTF
TRBD1,many,TRBJ2-2,TRBV6-5,TGTGCCAGCAGTTACTCAGGGGGCGACACCGGGGAGCTGTTTTTT,CASSYSGGDTGELFF
TRBD2,many,TRBJ2-3,TRBV5-6,TGTGCCAGCACCTCGCTCCCGGGACTAGGAGCCTTCACAGATACGCAGTATTTT,CASTSLPGLGAFTDTQYF
-,many,TRBJ1-1,TRBV20-1,TGCAGTGCTCCGCAATCAGGGGCCGGGAGCACTGAAGCTTTCTTT,CSAPQSGAGSTEAFF
TRBD2,many,TRBJ2-7,TRBV5-1,TGCGCCAGCAGCTGGGGAGCGGGAGCTTCCTACGAGCAGTACTTC,CASSWGAGASYEQYF
TRBD1,few,TRBJ2-7,TRBV18,TGTGCCAGCTCAACGGACAGGAGCTCCTACGAGCAGTACTTC,CASSTDRSSYEQYF
-,few,TRBJ1-1,TRBV7-6,TGTGCCAGCAGCTGGGGCGGGAACACTGAAGCTTTCTTT,CASSWGGNTEAFF
TRBD1,many,TRBJ2-2,TRBV5-5,TGTGCCAGCAGCTCCCCGGCAGGCGGGACAGGGAACACCGGGGAGCTGTTTTTT,CASSSPAGGTGNTGELFF
TRBD1,few,TRBJ2-4,TRBV29-1,TGCAGCGTTGTGCCGGGACAGGACTTAAACATTCAGTACTTC,CSVVPGQDLNIQYF
TRBD1,many,TRBJ2-5,TRBV10-3,TGTGCCATCAGCGAGACAGGGAGTTCGGGAGAGACCCAGTACTTC,CAISETGSSGETQYF
TRBD2,medium-sized,TRBJ2-1,TRBV20-1,TGCAGTGCTAGAGGAGGGCGGGGGTCCTACAATGAGCAGTTCTTC,CSARGGRGSYNEQFF
-,few,TRBJ1-1,TRBV29-1,TGCAGCGCCCCGGGACGATTGAACACTGAAGCTTTCTTT,CSAPGRLNTEAFF
TRBD2,many,TRBJ2-1,TRBV5-1,TGCGCCAGCAGCTCCGCCGGGACTAACTACAATGAGCAGTTCTTC,CASSSAGTNYNEQFF
-,many,TRBJ1-4,TRBV7-3,TGTGCCAGCAGCTCCGCTCCGGGTCGAAAACTGTTTTTT,CASSSAPGRKLFF
-,many,TRBJ1-4,TRBV7-2,TGTGCCAGCAGCTTAGTCGCAGGGATGGAAAAACTGTTTTTT,CASSLVAGMEKLFF
-,many,TRBJ1-2,TRBV5-1,TGCGCCAGCAGCTTGGCAGTCAGCGATGGCTACACCTTC,CASSLAVSDGYTF
TRBD1,many,TRBJ2-3,TRBV4-1,TGCGCCAGCAGCCAATGGGACAGAGGGTCCACAGATACGCAGTATTTT,CASSQWDRGSTDTQYF
-,-,TRBJ1-2,TRBV28,TGTGCCAGCAGCCTCAAGTTCCCCGGGGGCTACACCTTC,CASSLKFPGGYTF
TRBD1,many,TRBJ2-3,TRBV20-1,TGCAGTGCGTCCCGGGACAGGGGGCGGTCTACCCGAGATACGCAGTATTTT,CSASRDRGRSTRDTQYF
-,-,TRBJ2-1,TRBV4-1,TGCGCCAGCAGCCAAGGCGGAGGGAATCGCAATGAGCAGTTCTTC,CASSQGGGNRNEQFF
-,few,TRBJ2-3,TRBV4-1,TGCGCCAGCAGCCAAGGAGGGACGGTAGTCACAGATACGCAGTATTTT,CASSQGGTVVTDTQYF
-,many,TRBJ1-4,TRBV7-2,TGTGCCAGCAGCATACGGTTTAATGAAAAACTGTTTTTT,CASSIRFNEKLFF
-,many,TRBJ1-1,TRBV5-1,TGCGCCAGCAGCCCGGGCGAACTAGAGAACACTGAAGCTTTCTTT,CASSPGELENTEAFF
TRBD1,many,TRBJ2-1,TRBV9,TGTGCCAGCAGCTCGACAGGGACCTTTTACAATGAGCAGTTCTTC,CASSSTGTFYNEQFF
-,-,TRBJ2-7,TRBV29-1,TGCAGCGTTGGAGGGAACGAGCAGTACTTC,CSVGGNEQYF
-,many,TRBJ1-1,TRBV6-5,TGTGCCAGCAACAACGGTGGGATGAACACTGAAGCTTTCTTT,CASNNGGMNTEAFF
TRBD1,many,TRBJ2-7,TRBV4-2,TGTGCCAGCAGCCAAGGGACAGGGGGCCCCTACGAGCAGTACTTC,CASSQGTGGPYEQYF
TRBD2,-,TRBJ2-5,TRBV7-8,TGTGCCAGCAGCTTAGTAGCAAGGGGATCGCGGGCTAGCGGGAGAAGGGCCCAAGAGACCCAGTACTTC,CASSLVARGSRASGRRAQETQYF